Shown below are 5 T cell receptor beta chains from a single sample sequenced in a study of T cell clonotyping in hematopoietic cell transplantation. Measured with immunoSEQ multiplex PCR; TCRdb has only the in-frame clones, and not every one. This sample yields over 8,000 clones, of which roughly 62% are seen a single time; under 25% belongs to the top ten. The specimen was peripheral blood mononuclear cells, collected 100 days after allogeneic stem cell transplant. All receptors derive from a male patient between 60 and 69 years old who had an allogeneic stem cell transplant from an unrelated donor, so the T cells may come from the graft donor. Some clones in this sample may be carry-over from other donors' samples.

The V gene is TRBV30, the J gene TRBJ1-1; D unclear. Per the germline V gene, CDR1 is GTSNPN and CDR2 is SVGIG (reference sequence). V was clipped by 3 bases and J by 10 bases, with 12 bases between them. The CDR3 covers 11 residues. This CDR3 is CAWSPLDRAFF. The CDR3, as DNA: TGTGCCTGGAGCCCACTTGATAGAGCTTTCTTT.

The CDR3 sequence is CAWSVTGANVLTF. The CDR3, as DNA: TGTGCCTGGAGTGTGACTGGGGCCAACGTCCTGACTTTC. This rearrangement joins TRBV30 to TRBJ2-6, with unresolved D. Germline values: CDR1 GTSNPN, CDR2 SVGIG (reference sequence). Trimming took off 0 bases at V and 2 bases at J, with 2 bases between the two ends. This CDR3 has 13 residues.

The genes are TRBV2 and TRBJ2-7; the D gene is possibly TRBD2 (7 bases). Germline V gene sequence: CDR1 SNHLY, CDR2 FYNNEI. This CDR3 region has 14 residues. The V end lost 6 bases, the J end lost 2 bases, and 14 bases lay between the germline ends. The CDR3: CASRIQGGTYEQYF. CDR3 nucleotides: TGTGCCAGCAGAATACAGGGAGGGACCTACGAGCAGTACTTC.

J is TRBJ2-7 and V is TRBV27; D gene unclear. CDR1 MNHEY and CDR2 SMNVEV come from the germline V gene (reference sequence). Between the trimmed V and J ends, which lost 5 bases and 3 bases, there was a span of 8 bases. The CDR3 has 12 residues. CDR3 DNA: TGTGCCAGCAGTAGCCCAGGCTACGAGCAGTACTTC. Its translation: CASSSPGYEQYF.

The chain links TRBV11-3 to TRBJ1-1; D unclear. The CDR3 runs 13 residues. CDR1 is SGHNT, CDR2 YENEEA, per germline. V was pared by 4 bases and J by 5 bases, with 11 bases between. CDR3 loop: CASSSLESTEAFF. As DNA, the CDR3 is TGTGCCAGCAGCTCGTTGGAGAGTACTGAAGCTTTCTTT.